This paragraph covers one T cell receptor (beta chain) sequence. Its antigen has not been determined. The input lacks base qualities; no much larger clone sits a single base away. Healthy HIV-negative adults with no recently reported acute infections or vaccinations were included as donors. Every donor was a Caucasian adult residing in Nashville, Tennessee, USA. CD4+ T cells were enriched by magnetic negative selection; naive cells were then positively selected on CD45RA, and the negative fraction formed the memory subset. After blood collection by leukapheresis, PBMCs were isolated using Ficoll-Histopaque density gradient centrifugation and then cryopreserved in the vapor phase of liquid nitrogen. Purity and quantity of every magnetically sorted T cell population were checked by analytical flow cytometry. Each sorted fraction had its genomic DNA isolated and then quantified by UV absorbance on a Nanodrop 2000c.

The record originates from a study of shared clonotypes between healthy human individuals (dated by TCRdb to 2020 to 2021). For the study in its entirety: A couple of women and three men aged 18 to 49 years were included in the cohort. To increase sequencing depth and limit assay-specific biases, different laboratories used diverse techniques to prepare libraries and sequence TCR repertoires. Each donor's leukapheresis produced roughly between about 0.8 and 8.9 billion PBMCs. For each donor, CD4 naive and CD4 memory were each given three plates, CD8 naive was given two plates, and CD8 memory was given one plate. Blood TCR repertoires of roughly 5 healthy adults were deeply sequenced to estimate repertoire size and the extent of clonotype sharing between individuals. The study at large found these results: The small number of donors limited the genetic and exposure-history diversity represented. Pairwise subsampling led to the expectation that sequencing depth would affect the degree of clonotype sharing among donors. Sampling was restricted to blood, and TCR repertoires in tissues likely differ from the TCR repertoires found in blood. Compared with non-shared clonotypes, the clonotypes found in all four sorted-subset donors had higher generation probabilities. Approximately 5% of naive CD4, 3.5% of naive CD8, approximately 2% of memory CD4, and about 0.4% of memory CD8 clonotypes were shared across four donors. Rarefaction of sorted-subset datasets indicated incomplete sequencing despite the large sequencing depth. Naive subsets generally had larger estimated clonotype richness than memory subsets.

Using the deep immunoSEQ assay, multiplex PCR amplified TCR CDR3 regions from genomic DNA. Extracted genomic DNA from each cell subset was spread evenly across all wells of several immunoSEQ 96-well plates, with each plate serving as a replicate. Each replicate PCR for sorted subsets received around 210 ng genomic DNA, equal to around 32,000 T cell genomes. The purified libraries were quantified using a Qubit 3.0 fluorometer, sized with a Bioanalyzer 2100, and then quantified again using the KAPA Library Quantification kit. A separate single-read 150-cycle Illumina NextSeq 550 flow cell was used to sequence each immunoSEQ 96-well plate. As for the authors' bioinformatics: The immunoSEQ output contained only junctional sequences without quality scores, so filtering could not match that applied to full-length reads. Sequences were annotated with PyIR, a Python wrapper for IgBLAST v1.9, and V/J genes and CDR3 were assigned using IMGT germline references. Reads were filtered out if the reads had weak V/J assignments (E-value above 1e-6), no CDR3, stop codons, out-of-frame junctions, or ambiguous translated residues. V3J clonotypes were defined by identical inferred V gene, J gene, and CDR3 amino acid sequence. The percentage overlap between two repertoires was calculated by dividing the number of shared unique clonotypes by the size of the smaller repertoire. Richness of each repertoire was evaluated using RTK rarefaction, the Chao1 estimator, and Recon v2.1 estimates of unobserved clonotypes. For all TCRbeta clonotypes obtained by the gDNA method from a handful of donors, generation probabilities were computed with OLGA. TCRdb's version of the immuneACCESS table is confined to in-frame rearrangements and falls short of the full clone set. An unresolved V gene accounts for under half of the shortfall where checked; the remainder is of unknown origin. The DNA was the basis for D and trimming; V, J and clone size are from that table. The sample records 200,000 to 250,000 clones, under 80% of which are singletons. The ten most abundant clones make up around 10% of the sample.

CDR1 and CDR2, per the germline V gene (reference sequence), are MNHEY and SMNVEV. Germline trimming amounts to 5 bases on V and 5 bases on J, with 5 as the count of junction bases outside the gene matches. Reading from cysteine to phenylalanine, the CDR3 counts 13 amino acids. Just the 39-base CDR3 DNA is kept, in frame starting at base 1. The source material was memory CD4+ T cells sorted from blood. The cell subset or site tag for this specimen amounts to: CD45RA-negative fraction. This receptor was obtained from a young man in good health. The sequence joins TRBV27 to TRBJ1-1; 7 of the junction bases match TRBD1. The nucleotide sequence is TGTGCCAGCAGTGAACAGGGGCGGACTGAAGCTTTCTTT. It translates to CASSEQGRTEAFF.